The TCR beta chain described here comes from a study of CD8+ T cells in alopecia areata. Treatment reported: oral pan-JAK inhibitor, 5-10 mg twice daily. Extracted RNA was reverse transcribed into cDNA, the sequencing template. Profiling relied on immunoSEQ multiplex PCR, and the TCRdb table lists in-frame clones only, not all of them. The sample has 190,000 or so clones, over 45% seen once. The CDR3 loop spans 15 amino acids. Deletions cut 5 bases from V and 3 bases from J, with 16 bases between. Germline V gene sequence: CDR1 SGHAT, CDR2 FQNNGV. General observations from the study: Tofacitinib yielded significantly lower scalp clonality and fewer expanded CD8+ clones among the top 100. Whereas mice showed it more clearly, TCR sharing across patients was murkier, possibly because of HLA. Compared with normal scalp, lesional scalp had higher clonality and more expanded CD8+ clones.

Remarks on this clone: What it binds is unknown.

The source of this sequence is a human donor with alopecia areata. The sample was CD4+ T cells sorted from blood, taken at week 24, from a patient treated with tofacitinib. The V call is TRBV11-2, the J call TRBJ2-5, with D possibly being TRBD1 (6 bases). Here the CDR3 DNA reads TGTGCCAGCAGCCGGGCCGGATACAGGGAAGAGACCCAGTACTTC. Protein product: CASSRAGYREETQYF.